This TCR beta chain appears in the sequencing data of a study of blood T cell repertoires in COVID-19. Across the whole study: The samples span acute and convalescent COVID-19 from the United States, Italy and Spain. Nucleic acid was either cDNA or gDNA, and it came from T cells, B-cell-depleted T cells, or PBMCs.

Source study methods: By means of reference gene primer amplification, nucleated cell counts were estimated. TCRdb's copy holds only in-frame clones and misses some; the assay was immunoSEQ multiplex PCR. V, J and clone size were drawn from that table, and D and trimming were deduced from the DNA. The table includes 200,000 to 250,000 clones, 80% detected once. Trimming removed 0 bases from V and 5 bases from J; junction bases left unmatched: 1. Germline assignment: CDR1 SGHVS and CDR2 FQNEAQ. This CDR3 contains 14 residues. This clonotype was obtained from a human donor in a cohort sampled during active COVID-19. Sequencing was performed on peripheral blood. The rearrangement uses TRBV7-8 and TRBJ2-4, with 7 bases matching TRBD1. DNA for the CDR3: TGTGCCAGCAGCTTAGCCGGGACAGAAAACATTCAGTACTTC. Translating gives CASSLAGTENIQYF.